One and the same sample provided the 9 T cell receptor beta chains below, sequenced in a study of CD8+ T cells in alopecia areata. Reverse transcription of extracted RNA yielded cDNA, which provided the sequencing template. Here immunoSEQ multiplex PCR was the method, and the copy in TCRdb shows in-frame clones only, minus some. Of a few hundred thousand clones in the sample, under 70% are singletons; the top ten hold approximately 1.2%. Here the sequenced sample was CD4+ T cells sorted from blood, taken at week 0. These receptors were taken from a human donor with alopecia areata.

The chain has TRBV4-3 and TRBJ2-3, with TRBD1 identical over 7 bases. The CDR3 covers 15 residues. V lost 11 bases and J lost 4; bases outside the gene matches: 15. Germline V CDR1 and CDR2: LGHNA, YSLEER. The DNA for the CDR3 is TGCGCCCGATATCAGGACAGGTTATTCCCAGATACGCAGTATTTT. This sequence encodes CARYQDRLFPDTQYF.

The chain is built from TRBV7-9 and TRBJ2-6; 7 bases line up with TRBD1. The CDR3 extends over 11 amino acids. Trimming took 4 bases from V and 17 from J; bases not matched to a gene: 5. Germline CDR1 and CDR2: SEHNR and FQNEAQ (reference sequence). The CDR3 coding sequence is TGTGCCAGCAGCTCGAGGGGGCAAATGACTTTC. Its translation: CASSSRGQMTF. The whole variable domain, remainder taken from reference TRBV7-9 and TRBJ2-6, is DTGVSQNPRHKITKRGQNVTFRCDPISEHNRLYWYRQTLGQGPEFLTYFQNEAQLEKSRLLSDRFSAERPKGSFSTLEIQRTEQGDSAMYLCASSSRGQMTFGAGSRLTVL.

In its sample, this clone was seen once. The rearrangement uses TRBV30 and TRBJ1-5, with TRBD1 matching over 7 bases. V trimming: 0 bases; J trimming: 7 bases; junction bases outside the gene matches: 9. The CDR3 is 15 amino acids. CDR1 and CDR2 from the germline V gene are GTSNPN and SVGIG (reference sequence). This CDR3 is CAWSVGQGVWQPQHF. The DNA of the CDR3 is TGTGCCTGGAGTGTAGGGCAGGGGGTCTGGCAGCCCCAGCATTTT.

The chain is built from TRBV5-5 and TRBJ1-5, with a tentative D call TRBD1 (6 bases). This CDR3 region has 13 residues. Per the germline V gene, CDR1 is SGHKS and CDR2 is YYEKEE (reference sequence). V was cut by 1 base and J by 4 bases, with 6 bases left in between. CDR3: CASSLTGNQPQHF. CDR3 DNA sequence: TGTGCCAGCAGCTTGACAGGGAATCAGCCCCAGCATTTT.

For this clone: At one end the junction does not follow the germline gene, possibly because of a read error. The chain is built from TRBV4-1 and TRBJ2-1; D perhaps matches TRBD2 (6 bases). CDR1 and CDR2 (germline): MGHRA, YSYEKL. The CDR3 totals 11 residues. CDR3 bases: TGCGCCAGCAGCCGGGACTCCCCGCCGATCTTC. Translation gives CASSRDSPPIF.

In nucleotides, the CDR3 is TGTGCCTGGAGTGTACAGGACAGCCAGACCCAGTACTTC. This sequence encodes CAWSVQDSQTQYF. J is TRBJ2-5 and V is TRBV30, with D possibly matching TRBD1 (6 bases). Germline CDR1 GTSNPN, CDR2 SVGIG (reference sequence). Trimming took off 0 bases at V and 6 bases at J, with 11 bases between the two ends. CDR3 size: 13 residues.

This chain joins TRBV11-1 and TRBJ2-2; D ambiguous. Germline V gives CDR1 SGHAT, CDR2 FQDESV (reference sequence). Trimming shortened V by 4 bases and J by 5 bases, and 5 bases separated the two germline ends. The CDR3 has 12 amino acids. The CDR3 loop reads CASSSLTGELFF. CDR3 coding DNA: TGTGCCAGCAGCTCCCTTACCGGGGAGCTGTTTTTT. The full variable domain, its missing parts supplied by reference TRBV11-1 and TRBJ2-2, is EAEVAQSPRYKITEKSQAVAFWCDPISGHATLYWYRQILGQGPELLVQFQDESVVDDSQLPKDRFSAERLKGVDSTLKIQPAELGDSAMYLCASSSLTGELFFGEGSRLTVL.

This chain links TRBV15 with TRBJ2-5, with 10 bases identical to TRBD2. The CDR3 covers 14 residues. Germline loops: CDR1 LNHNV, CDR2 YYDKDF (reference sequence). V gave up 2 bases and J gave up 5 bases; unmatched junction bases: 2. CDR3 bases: TGTGCCACCAGCAGAAGTAGCGGGGGGGAGACCCAGTACTTC. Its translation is CATSRSSGGETQYF.

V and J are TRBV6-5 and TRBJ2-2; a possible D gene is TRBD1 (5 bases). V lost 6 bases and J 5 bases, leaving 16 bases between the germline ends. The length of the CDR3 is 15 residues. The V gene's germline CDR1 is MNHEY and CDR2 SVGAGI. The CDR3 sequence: CASSRTPSLTGELFF. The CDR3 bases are TGTGCCAGCAGCCGGACACCATCCCTTACCGGGGAGCTGTTTTTT.